These 4 T cell receptor beta chains share one sample of origin, sequenced in a study of Ad26.COV2.S vaccination and SARS-CoV-2 variants. Specified treatment: 15 to 20 received Ad26.COV2.S at low or high dose, single or two shots; 5 received placebo; per-sample allocation not given. Sampling happened 63 days after the first vaccine or placebo injection. Method: immunoSEQ multiplex PCR; TCRdb's copy keeps in-frame clones and lacks some. In the table there are around 450,000 clones, 90% of which are singletons. Here the sequenced sample was peripheral blood, taken in a trial of Ad26.COV2.S vaccine versus placebo. The receptors here all came from a person between 18 and 59 years old who received the Ad26.COV2.S COVID-19 vaccine or a placebo.

The chain joins TRBV7-6 to TRBJ2-5, with D uncertain. V dropped 7 bases and J dropped 3 bases, with 6 bases sitting between them. The CDR3 is 11 amino acids. From germline, CDR1 is SGHVS and CDR2 FNYEAQ. The CDR3 sequence is CASIQEETQYF. The DNA for the CDR3 is TGTGCCAGCATCCAGGAAGAGACCCAGTACTTC.

The gene calls are TRBV28 and TRBJ2-7, with D unclear. Germline V gene data show CDR1 as MDHEN and CDR2 as SYDVKM. The CDR3 has 15 residues. V lost 5 bases, J lost 0 bases, and 14 bases lay in between. The CDR3 sequence: CASSPGRLSSYEQYF. In DNA form, the CDR3 reads TGTGCCAGCAGTCCCGGACGGCTAAGCTCCTACGAGCAGTACTTC.

The rearrangement joins TRBV7-3 to TRBJ2-3, with 11 nucleotides matching TRBD2. V shed 5 bases and J 4 bases; nucleotides not matched to a gene: 8. The CDR3 extends over 16 amino acids. Per germline, CDR1 SGHTA and CDR2 FQGTGA. CDR3 in amino acids: CASSSPLAGVADTQYF. The CDR3 DNA follows: TGTGCCAGCAGCAGTCCACTAGCGGGAGTGGCAGATACGCAGTATTTT.

The CDR3: CASSAGTGANTEAFF. CDR3 bases: TGTGCCAGCAGCGCCGGGACAGGGGCAAACACTGAAGCTTTCTTT. This sequence joins TRBV9 and TRBJ1-1; 10 positions agree with TRBD1. The CDR3 loop spans 15 amino acids. CDR1 and CDR2 (germline): SGDLS, YYNGEE. The ends lost 3 bases at V and 2 bases at J; junction bases unmatched: 4. Combining the CDR3 with reference TRBV9 and TRBJ1-1 gives the whole variable domain DSGVTQTPKHLITATGQRVTLRCSPRSGDLSVYWYQQSLDQGLQFLIQYYNGEERAKGNILERFSAQQFPDLHSELNLSSLELGDSALYFCASSAGTGANTEAFFGQGTRLTVV.